The clone carrying this T cell receptor beta chain was seen ten or more times. Antigen: not known. CDR1 SGHVS and CDR2 FQNEAQ come from the germline V gene. This CDR3 has 15 amino acids. The trim removed 5 bases at V and 8 bases at J, leaving 13 bases unmatched. Time point in this sample: newly diagnosed GD, antithyroid drugs for less than 3 months. Researchers made the TCR library from RNA that was extracted from PBMCs. The record originates from a study of regulatory T cells in long-lasting Graves disease. Broader study findings: Relative to new patients (approximately 960), persistent patients exhibited greater sharing of public clonotypes (around 2,700).

With iRepertoire HTBI primers and Arm-PCR of CDR3 regions, TCR beta libraries were built. TCRdb ran MiXCR on the multiplex PCR reads and lists one entry per CDR3 protein. The table lists about 530,000 distinct CDR3 sequences, roughly 15% of them singletons, with around 25% in the top ten. Another study also made use of these data, one on T cells in Graves' hyperthyroidism and ophthalmopathy.

The source was peripheral blood mononuclear cells (PBMCs), collected at new diagnosis, from a patient treated with antithyroid drugs. This clonotype was sampled from a woman aged 40 to 65 with Graves disease. The V call is TRBV7-8, the J call TRBJ1-2, with 8 nucleotides matching TRBD1. Here the CDR3 DNA reads TGTGCCAGCAGCCCCCATCGGACAGGGAGGCTCGGCTACACCTTC. Amino acid sequence: CASSPHRTGRLGYTF.